A single sample is the source of the 10 T cell receptor beta chains below, sequenced in a study of shared clonotypes between healthy human individuals. The assay was immunoSEQ multiplex PCR, and TCRdb's table has in-frame clones only and misses some. The sample includes over a million clones, 75% to 80% seen only once; the top ten take 0.4% to 0.55%. Sequences were obtained from memory CD4+ T cells from PBMCs. Subset indicated: CD45RA-negative fraction. Receptor source: a man younger than 30 in good health. Some clones in this sample may be carry-over from other donors' samples.

This sequence joins TRBV29-1 and TRBJ2-3; TRBD2 agrees at 7 bases. The CDR3 totals 15 residues. CDR1 and CDR2 from the germline V gene are SQVTM and ANQGSEA. The V gene end was trimmed by 8 bases and the J gene end by 2 bases; junction bases not matched to a gene: 13. This chain's CDR3 is CSTLARGSLTDTQYF. The CDR3 region has the DNA TGCAGCACCCTAGCTCGCGGGAGTCTCACAGATACGCAGTATTTT.

The CDR3 spells CASSPSQGRYGYTF. The CDR3 nucleotides are TGTGCCAGCTCACCATCCCAGGGACGCTATGGCTACACCTTC. The rearrangement uses TRBV18 and TRBJ1-2; a possible D gene is TRBD1 (5 bases). There are 14 residues in the CDR3. Between the trimmed V and J ends, which lost 2 bases and 4 bases, there was a span of 11 bases. From germline, CDR1 is KGHSH and CDR2 LQKENI.

The chain uses TRBV9 and TRBJ2-2, with D unclear. Trimming took off 0 bases at V and 6 bases at J, with 9 bases between the two ends. The CDR3 consists of 14 residues. The germline CDR1 and CDR2 sequences are SGDLS and YYNGEE. CDR3 loop: CASSVGALPGELFF. CDR3 nucleotide sequence: TGTGCCAGCAGCGTAGGGGCGTTGCCCGGGGAGCTGTTTTTT.

Turning to this clone: The sample contains more than one DNA sequence encoding this CDR3. This rearrangement joins TRBV6-5 to TRBJ1-1, with a weak D call TRBD1 (5 bases). Trimming stripped 0 bases from V and 3 bases from J, with 8 bases between. Germline CDR1 MNHEY, CDR2 SVGAGI. The CDR3 has 14 amino acids. The DNA of the CDR3 is TGTGCCAGCAGTTACTCAAGAGGGGACACTGAAGCTTTCTTT. Its translation is CASSYSRGDTEAFF.

This clone was detected ten times or more. The rearrangement joins TRBV28 to TRBJ2-3; tentatively, D is TRBD1 (6 bases). This CDR3 is 13 amino acids long. Trimming pared 6 bases from V and 6 bases from J, leaving 13 bases between. Germline CDR1 reads MDHEN; CDR2 reads SYDVKM. The DNA for the CDR3 is TGTGCCAGCAGGCTTCCAACAGGGGATACGCAGTATTTT. It codes for CASRLPTGDTQYF. Combining the CDR3 with reference TRBV28 and TRBJ2-3 gives the whole variable domain DVKVTQSSRYLVKRTGEKVFLECVQDMDHENMFWYRQDPGLGLRLIYFSYDVKMKEKGDIPEGYSVSREKKERFSLILESASTNQTSMYLCASRLPTGDTQYFGPGTRLTVL.

V usage is TRBV10-3 and J usage is TRBJ2-2; 9 bases are shared with TRBD2. V gave up 5 bases and J gave up 6 bases; unmatched junction bases: 10. CDR3 size: 16 residues. Per germline, CDR1 ENHRY and CDR2 SYGVKD. DNA for the CDR3: TGTGCCATCAGTCCTATTAGCGGGAGAGTCCCCGGGGAGCTGTTTTTT. Residues: CAISPISGRVPGELFF.

The chain couples TRBV28 to TRBJ1-2, with D perhaps matching TRBD1 (6 bases). V was pared by 5 bases and J by 7 bases, with 14 bases between. The CDR3 contains 13 residues. Germline CDR1 is MDHEN and CDR2 is SYDVKM. CDR3 bases: TGTGCCAGCAGTCCCACGGGGGGCTCTGGCTACACCTTC. Its translation is CASSPTGGSGYTF.

This clone is a singleton in its sample. The chain has TRBV29-1 and TRBJ2-1; 13 bases fit TRBD2. This CDR3 has 14 amino acids. Germline V gives CDR1 SQVTM, CDR2 ANQGSEA. Germline trimming cut 8 bases from V and 9 bases from J; bases unmatched to any gene: 10. CDR3 sequence: CSFFQGTSGIEQFF. CDR3 nucleotide sequence: TGCAGCTTCTTCCAGGGGACTAGCGGGATTGAGCAGTTCTTC.

The table lists this clone with a count of one. V and J are TRBV4-2 and TRBJ1-2, with 9 nucleotides matching TRBD1. The V and J ends lost 3 bases and 8 bases, in that order; junction bases with no gene match: 1. CDR1 LGHNA and CDR2 YNFKEQ come from the germline V gene. The CDR3 loop spans 12 amino acids. CDR3 region: CASSQGQGGYTF. CDR3 sequence (DNA): TGTGCCAGCAGCCAGGGACAGGGAGGCTACACCTTC.

The chain employs TRBV28 and TRBJ2-5, with D perhaps TRBD1 (6 bases). Germline loops: CDR1 MDHEN, CDR2 SYDVKM. The V end was cut by 5 bases, the J end by 5 bases, with 12 bases between. CDR3 size: 13 residues. The CDR3 DNA reads as TGTGCCAGCAGTGTACAGGGTCCGGAGACCCAGTACTTC. It translates to CASSVQGPETQYF.